The subject of this entry is one TCR beta chain. Its antigen remains unidentified. No much larger clonotype is one base removed from it; base qualities were not supplied. These data are taken from a study of shared clonotypes between healthy human individuals (dated by TCRdb to 2019 to 2021). Background on the whole study: Two women and a few men aged 18 to 49 years were included in the cohort. To increase sequencing depth and limit assay-specific biases, different laboratories used diverse techniques to prepare libraries and sequence TCR repertoires. Between about 0.8 and 9 billion PBMCs per donor were obtained by leukapheresis. To estimate repertoire size and how much clonotype sharing occurs between individuals, the study deeply sequenced the blood TCR repertoires of several healthy adults. For each donor, CD4 naive and CD4 memory were each run on three plates, CD8 naive on two plates, and CD8 memory on one plate.

Looking up the germline V gene (reference sequence) yields CDR1 MNHEY and CDR2 SMNVEV. Reading from cysteine to phenylalanine, the CDR3 counts 13 amino acids. The read is trimmed to its CDR3 DNA, 39 bases read in frame from base 1. V is cut by 6 bases and J by 1 base, and the space between the germline ends is 10 bases. Using the deep immunoSEQ assay, TCR CDR3 regions were amplified from genomic DNA by multiplex PCR. Extracted genomic DNA from each cell subset was spread evenly across all wells of several immunoSEQ 96-well plates, with each plate serving as a replicate. Each replicate PCR for sorted subsets received around 210 ng genomic DNA, equal to about 30,000 T cell genomes. Purified libraries were measured with a Qubit 3.0 fluorometer, size-checked on a Bioanalyzer 2100, and measured again with the KAPA Library Quantification kit. A separate single-read 150-cycle Illumina NextSeq 550 flow cell was used to sequence each immunoSEQ 96-well plate. In the original analysis: Because only junctional sequences without quality scores were contained in the immunoSEQ output, filtering matching that applied to full-length reads could not be performed. To assign V/J genes and CDR3, sequences were annotated using PyIR, a Python wrapper for IgBLAST v1.9, with IMGT germline references. Reads were removed for weak V/J assignments (E-value above 1e-6), missing CDR3, stop codons, out-of-frame junctions, or ambiguous translated residues. V3J clonotypes were defined as sequences sharing the same inferred V gene, J gene, and CDR3 amino acid sequence. Percentage overlap between repertoires was calculated by dividing the number of shared unique clonotypes by the size of the smaller repertoire. RTK rarefaction, the Chao1 estimator, and Recon v2.1 estimates of unobserved clonotypes were used to assess repertoire richness. Generation probabilities for all TCRbeta clonotypes obtained by the gDNA method from a handful of donors were computed using OLGA. What TCRdb holds here is the immuneACCESS table cut down to in-frame rearrangements. Part of the clones is not present; checked against another copy, under half of the missing clones reflect an unresolved V gene, and the others are unexplained. Clonal size and the V and J genes are those of that table, whereas D and trimming came from the DNA. Within this sample are hundreds of thousands of clones, with 80% to 95% of them counted one time only. The top ten constitute around 24% of the sample.

On the study overall, not on this receptor specifically: Sampling was restricted to blood, and TCR repertoires in tissues likely differ from the TCR repertoires found in blood. Approximately 5% of naive CD4, 3.5% of naive CD8, 2% to 2.5% of memory CD4, and around 0.42% of memory CD8 clonotypes were shared across a handful of donors. Incomplete sequencing was indicated by rarefaction of sorted-subset datasets, despite the large sequencing depth. Based on pairwise subsampling, the degree of clonotype sharing among donors was expected to be affected by sequencing depth. Compared with non-shared clonotypes, the clonotypes found in all four sorted-subset donors had higher generation probabilities. The genetic and exposure-history diversity represented was limited by the small number of donors. Larger estimated clonotype richness was generally found for naive subsets than for memory subsets.

CD8 naive samples were CD45RO-negative cells positively selected for CCR7, giving a CD45RA+CCR7+ population that excluded TemRA cells. The donors were healthy, HIV-negative adults with no recently reported acute infections or vaccinations. Every donor was a Caucasian adult living in Nashville, Tennessee, USA. After blood collection by leukapheresis, PBMCs were isolated using Ficoll-Histopaque density gradient centrifugation and then cryopreserved in the vapor phase of liquid nitrogen. Analytical flow cytometry was used to check the purity and quantity of every magnetically sorted T cell population. Genomic DNA was isolated from each sorted fraction and quantified by UV absorbance on a Nanodrop 2000c.

The receptor was isolated from a man younger than 40 in good health. The rearranged chain carries TRBV27 and TRBJ2-7; the D call is possibly TRBD1 or TRBD2, each sharing 5 bases. What was sequenced was naive CD8+ T cells sorted from blood. Read against the paper, the sample's cell subset or site label means: CD45RA+CCR7+. The nucleotide sequence reads as follows: TGTGCCAGCAGGGGGACGGATTCCTACGAGCAGTACTTC. Its product reads: CASRGTDSYEQYF.